The sequence of this T cell receptor (beta chain) was determined in a study of identical twins. Study outcomes and limitations: Less excess twin sharing appeared in beta out-of-frame sequences.

Through template switching, a universal primer site was introduced, and the cDNA contained unique molecular identifiers. A single record per CDR3 protein comes from TCRdb applying MiXCR to the 5' RACE reads. The repertoire holds approximately 680,000 distinct CDR3 sequences, with roughly 7.1% as singletons. V dropped 4 bases and J dropped 7 bases, with 11 bases sitting between them. Germline CDR1 reads SGHDN; CDR2 reads FVKESK. The CDR3 sequence is 13 residues long. This clonotype was found many times. Its antigen is still unknown. This sample was shared with a second study, whose subject was yellow fever vaccine responses in identical twins. That work states: Twins showed a vaccine T cell response that reportedly seemed partly convergent, partly personalized.

The source of this sequence is a woman younger than 35 in good health. The rearrangement uses TRBV14 and TRBJ2-1; tentatively, D is TRBD2 (5 bases). Sequences were obtained from PBMCs. The CDR3 here is CASSPLAINEQFF. CDR3 in DNA: TGTGCCAGCAGCCCGTTAGCGATAAATGAGCAGTTCTTC.